Below, 11 T cell receptor beta chains from the same sample are listed, as sequenced in a study of control samples from healthy donors and cancer patients. Only in-frame clones appear in the TCRdb table, and some are missing; sequencing was by immunoSEQ multiplex PCR. The table lists tens of thousands of clones, about nine tenths of them singletons. The sequencing input was blood. All receptors derive from a woman aged 70-85 years in good health.

The genes are TRBV29-1 and TRBJ1-4, with 7 positions matching TRBD1. The CDR3 is 13 residues long. V lost 7 bases to trimming and J lost 8 bases; unmatched junction nucleotides: 10. The germline gives CDR1 SQVTM, CDR2 ANQGSEA. CDR3 in amino acids: CSGLQGSSEKLFF. The CDR3 DNA is TGCAGCGGGCTACAGGGGAGTAGCGAAAAACTGTTTTTT.

The chain links TRBV3-1 (or the pseudogene TRBV3-2) to TRBJ1-6; tentatively, D is TRBD1 (5 bases). CDR3 length: 13 amino acids. The V gene lost 1 base and the J gene lost 8 bases, with 6 bases spanning the gap. CDR1 LGHDT and CDR2 YNNKEL come from the germline V gene (reference sequence). Here the CDR3 DNA reads TGTGCCAGCAGCCAAGGAGGGGATTCACCCCTCCACTTT. Protein: CASSQGGDSPLHF.

This chain joins TRBV9 and TRBJ1-2; possible D gene TRBD1, 5 bases. CDR1 is SGDLS and CDR2 is YYNGEE in the germline V gene. CDR3 length: 16 amino acids. V lost 0 bases to trimming and J lost 4 bases, with 16 bases between them. The CDR3 reads CASSVALRQGPYGYTF. The CDR3 nucleotides read TGTGCCAGCAGCGTAGCCCTACGTCAGGGACCCTATGGCTACACCTTC.

This chain connects TRBV11-2 to TRBJ1-1, with 9 bases matching TRBD1. After removal of 5 bases from V and 4 bases from J, the junction contained 5 bases not matched to a gene. Per germline, CDR1 SGHAT and CDR2 FQNNGV. The CDR3 is 14 residues long. Here the CDR3 reads CASSLGQGSTEAFF. CDR3 coding DNA: TGTGCCAGCAGCCTAGGACAGGGGAGCACTGAAGCTTTCTTT.

This chain links TRBV27 with TRBJ1-3; 8 bases are a match to TRBD1. CDR1 is MNHEY and CDR2 is SMNVEV in the germline V gene (reference sequence). The length of the CDR3 is 17 residues. V dropped 5 bases and J dropped 5; count of bases not matched to a gene: 14. In nucleotides, the CDR3 is TGTGCCAGCAGTCCGACAGGGGAGGCTAAATCTCGAAACACCATATATTTT. This codes for CASSPTGEAKSRNTIYF.

The chain recombines TRBV5-1 with TRBJ2-1; 8 nucleotides align to TRBD2. The CDR3 has 17 residues. CDR1 and CDR2 from the germline V gene are SGHRS and YFSETQ. Trimming took 4 bases from V and 7 from J; bases not matched to a gene: 16. In nucleotides, the CDR3 is TGCGCCAGCAGCCCCCGACGAGCGGGGGTCCCTAGAAATGAGCAGTTCTTC. Translated: CASSPRRAGVPRNEQFF.

The rearrangement joins TRBV24-1 to TRBJ2-3, with 9 bases lining up with TRBD2. V trimming: 4 bases; J trimming: 5 bases; junction bases outside the gene matches: 6. Germline V CDR1 and CDR2: KGHDR, SFDVKD. The CDR3 runs 15 residues. The CDR3 bases are TGTGCCACCAGTGAAAATAGCGGGGGAGGAGATACGCAGTATTTT. Amino acid sequence: CATSENSGGGDTQYF.

The rearrangement links TRBV21-1 to TRBJ2-1; TRBD1, the D gene given by the table, was not confirmed from the DNA. TRBV21-1 is assigned pseudogene status. CDR3 length: 15 amino acids. The CDR3 region has the DNA TGTGCCAGCAGCCCCCAACGGGACAGGGCCAATGAGCAGTTCTTC. It encodes CASSPQRDRANEQFF.

The rearrangement joins TRBV5-4 to TRBJ2-6, with D hard to call. This CDR3 comprises 15 residues. CDR1 and CDR2 (germline): SGHNT, YYREEE (reference sequence). With 1 base removed from V and 0 bases from J, the gap between germline ends came to 5 bases. The CDR3 region has the DNA TGTGCCAGCAGCTTGAGGCTCTCTGGGGCCAACGTCCTGACTTTC. This translates into CASSLRLSGANVLTF.

The genes are TRBV11-3 and TRBJ2-1, with 7 bases fitting TRBD2. The germline CDR1 and CDR2 sequences are SGHNT and YENEEA. The length of the CDR3 is 16 residues. Trimming removed 4 bases from V and 5 bases from J; junction bases left unmatched: 11. The CDR3: CASSWGGAGQDNEQFF. In DNA form, the CDR3 reads TGTGCCAGCAGCTGGGGGGGTGCAGGGCAAGACAATGAGCAGTTCTTC.

The chain employs TRBV7-2 and TRBJ2-1; D is unclear. Deletions cut 1 base from V and 6 bases from J, with 13 bases between. The CDR3 spans 15 residues. CDR1 and CDR2 (germline): SGHTA, FQGNSA. CDR3 DNA sequence: TGTGCCAGCAGCTTAGGCGGTCTAGAATTCAATGAGCAGTTCTTC. Its translation: CASSLGGLEFNEQFF.